Listed here are 2 T cell receptor beta chains from one sample, sequenced in a study of OX40 agonist ivuxolimab in advanced cancers. The assay was immunoSEQ multiplex PCR, and TCRdb's table has in-frame clones only and misses some. The sample shows about 77,000 clones, roughly 87% of them seen only once. The specimen was CD4+ or CD8+ T cells sorted from blood, collected in a trial of the OX40 agonist ivuxolimab. The source of these receptors is an adult with an advanced solid tumor such as melanoma, head and neck, liver or kidney cancer.

V and J are TRBV9 and TRBJ2-1; 7 nucleotides agree with TRBD2. CDR1 is SGDLS, CDR2 YYNGEE, per germline. V lost 4 bases to trimming and J lost 0 bases; unmatched junction nucleotides: 7. CDR3 length equals 16 residues. The CDR3, as DNA: TGTGCCAGCAGCTCGCCTAGCGGACTCTCCTACAATGAGCAGTTCTTC. Its protein product is CASSSPSGLSYNEQFF.

The chain is built from TRBV18 and TRBJ1-4; D remains ambiguous. Germline loops: CDR1 KGHSH, CDR2 LQKENI. With 6 bases removed from V and 3 bases from J, the gap between germline ends came to 20 bases. This CDR3 region has 17 residues. In nucleotides, the CDR3 is TGTGCCAGCTCTACTGAGATTCGGGTCGGATCTAATGAAAAACTGTTTTTT. Residues: CASSTEIRVGSNEKLFF.